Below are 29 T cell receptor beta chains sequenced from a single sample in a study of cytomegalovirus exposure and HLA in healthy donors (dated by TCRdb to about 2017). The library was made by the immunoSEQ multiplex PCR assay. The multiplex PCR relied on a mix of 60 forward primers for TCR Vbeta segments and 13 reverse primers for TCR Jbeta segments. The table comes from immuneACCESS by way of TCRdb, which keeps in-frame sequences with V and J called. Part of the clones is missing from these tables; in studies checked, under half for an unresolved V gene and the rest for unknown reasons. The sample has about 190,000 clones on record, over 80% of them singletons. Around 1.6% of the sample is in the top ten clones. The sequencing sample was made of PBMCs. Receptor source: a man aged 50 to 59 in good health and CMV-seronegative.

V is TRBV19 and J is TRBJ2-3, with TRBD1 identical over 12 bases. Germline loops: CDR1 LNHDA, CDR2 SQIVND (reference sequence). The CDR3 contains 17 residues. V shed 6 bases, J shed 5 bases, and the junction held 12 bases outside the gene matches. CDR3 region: CASSRVGTGGNIDTQYF. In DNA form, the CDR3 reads TGTGCCAGTAGCCGAGTCGGGACAGGGGGCAACATAGATACGCAGTATTTT.

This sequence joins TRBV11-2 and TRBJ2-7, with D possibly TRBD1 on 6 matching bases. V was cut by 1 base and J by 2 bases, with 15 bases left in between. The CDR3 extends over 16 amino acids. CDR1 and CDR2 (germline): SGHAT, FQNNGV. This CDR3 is CASSLGQGQSTYEQYF. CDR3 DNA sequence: TGTGCCAGCAGCTTAGGCCAGGGGCAGTCTACCTACGAGCAGTACTTC.

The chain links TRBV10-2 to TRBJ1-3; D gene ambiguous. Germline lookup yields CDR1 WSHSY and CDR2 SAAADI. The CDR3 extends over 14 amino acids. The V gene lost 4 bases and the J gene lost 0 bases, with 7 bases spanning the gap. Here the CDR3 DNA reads TGCGCCAGCAGTGTTCAAAACTCTGGAAACACCATATATTTT. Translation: CASSVQNSGNTIYF.

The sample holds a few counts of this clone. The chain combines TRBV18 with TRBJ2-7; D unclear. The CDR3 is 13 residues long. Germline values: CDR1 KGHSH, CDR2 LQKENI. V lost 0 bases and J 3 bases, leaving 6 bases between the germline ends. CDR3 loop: CASSPPVSYEQYF. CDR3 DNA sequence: TGTGCCAGCTCACCACCCGTGAGCTACGAGCAGTACTTC.

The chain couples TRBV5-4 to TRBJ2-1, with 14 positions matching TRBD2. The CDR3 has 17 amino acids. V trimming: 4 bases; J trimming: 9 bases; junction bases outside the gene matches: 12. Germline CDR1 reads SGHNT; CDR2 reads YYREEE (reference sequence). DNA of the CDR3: TGTGCCAGCAGCCGCCCCGGACTAGCGGGGGGTATGGGTGAGCAGTTCTTC. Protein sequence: CASSRPGLAGGMGEQFF. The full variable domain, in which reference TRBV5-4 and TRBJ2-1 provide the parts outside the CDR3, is ETGVTQSPTHLIKTRGQQVTLRCSSQSGHNTVSWYQQALGQGPQFIFQYYREEENGRGNFPPRFSGLQFPNYSSELNVNALELDDSALYLCASSRPGLAGGMGEQFFGPGTRLTVL.

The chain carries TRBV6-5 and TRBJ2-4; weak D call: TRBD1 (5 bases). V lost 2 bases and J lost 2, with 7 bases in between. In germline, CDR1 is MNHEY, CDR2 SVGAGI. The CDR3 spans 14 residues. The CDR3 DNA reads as TGTGCCAGCAGTTACGCAGGGACCAAAAACATTCAGTACTTC. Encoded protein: CASSYAGTKNIQYF.

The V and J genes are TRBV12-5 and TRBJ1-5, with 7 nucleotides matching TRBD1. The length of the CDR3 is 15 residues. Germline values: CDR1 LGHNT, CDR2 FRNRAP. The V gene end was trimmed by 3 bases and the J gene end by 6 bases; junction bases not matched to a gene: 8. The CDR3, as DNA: TGTGCTAGTGGTTTCGGTTACAGGGGCGGTCAGCCCCAGCATTTT. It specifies CASGFGYRGGQPQHF. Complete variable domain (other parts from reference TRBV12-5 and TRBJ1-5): DARVTQTPRHKVTEMGQEVTMRCQPILGHNTVFWYRQTMMQGLELLAYFRNRAPLDDSGMPKDRFSAEMPDATLATLKIQPSEPRDSAVYFCASGFGYRGGQPQHFGDGTRLSIL.

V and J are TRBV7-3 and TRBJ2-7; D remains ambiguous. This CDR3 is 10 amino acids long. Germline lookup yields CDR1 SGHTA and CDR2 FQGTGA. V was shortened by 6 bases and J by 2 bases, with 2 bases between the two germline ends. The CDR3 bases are TGTGCCAGCAGTACCTACGAGCAGTACTTC. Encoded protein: CASSTYEQYF.

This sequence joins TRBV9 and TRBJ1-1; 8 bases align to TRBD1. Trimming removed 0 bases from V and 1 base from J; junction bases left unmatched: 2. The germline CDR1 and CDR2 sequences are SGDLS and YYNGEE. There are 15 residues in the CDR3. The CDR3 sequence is CASSVVGQENTEAFF. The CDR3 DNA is TGTGCCAGCAGCGTAGTGGGACAGGAGAACACTGAAGCTTTCTTT.

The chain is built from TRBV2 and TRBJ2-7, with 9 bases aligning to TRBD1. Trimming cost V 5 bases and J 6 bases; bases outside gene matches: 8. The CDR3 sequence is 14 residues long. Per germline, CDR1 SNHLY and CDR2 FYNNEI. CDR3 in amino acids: CASSLNRGRGEQYF. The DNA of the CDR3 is TGTGCCAGCAGTTTAAACAGGGGGCGCGGCGAGCAGTACTTC.

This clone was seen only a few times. The CDR3 DNA sequence: TGTGCCTGGAGTCTGGCGGAGTGGCAGCCCCAGCATTTT. Its protein product is CAWSLAEWQPQHF. J is TRBJ1-5 and V is TRBV30; D unresolved. The CDR3 covers 13 residues. Germline CDR1 is GTSNPN and CDR2 is SVGIG (reference sequence). Trimming took 2 bases from V and 7 from J, leaving 12 bases between them.

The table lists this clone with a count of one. The CDR3 DNA reads TGTGCCAGTACCGCCGGACTCTTTCAAGAGACCCAGTACTTC. The encoded protein is CASTAGLFQETQYF. The rearrangement joins TRBV19 to TRBJ2-5, with a weak D call TRBD2 (5 bases). CDR1 is LNHDA, CDR2 SQIVND, per germline (reference sequence). The germline V and J ends were trimmed by 7 bases and 2 bases, with 14 bases remaining between them. CDR3 length equals 14 residues.

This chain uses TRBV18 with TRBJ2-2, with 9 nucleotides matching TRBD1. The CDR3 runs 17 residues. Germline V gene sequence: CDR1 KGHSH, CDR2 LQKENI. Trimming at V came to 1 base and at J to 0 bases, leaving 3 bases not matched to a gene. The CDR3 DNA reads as TGTGCCAGCTCACCACAACGACAGGGGGCGAACACCGGGGAGCTGTTTTTT. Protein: CASSPQRQGANTGELFF.

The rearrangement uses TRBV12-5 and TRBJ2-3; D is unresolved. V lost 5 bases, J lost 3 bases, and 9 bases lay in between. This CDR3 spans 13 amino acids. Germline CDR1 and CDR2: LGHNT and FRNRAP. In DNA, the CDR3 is TGTGCTAGTGGTACTCAAAGAACAGATACGCAGTATTTT. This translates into CASGTQRTDTQYF. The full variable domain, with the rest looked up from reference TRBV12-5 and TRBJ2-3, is DARVTQTPRHKVTEMGQEVTMRCQPILGHNTVFWYRQTMMQGLELLAYFRNRAPLDDSGMPKDRFSAEMPDATLATLKIQPSEPRDSAVYFCASGTQRTDTQYFGPGTRLTVL.

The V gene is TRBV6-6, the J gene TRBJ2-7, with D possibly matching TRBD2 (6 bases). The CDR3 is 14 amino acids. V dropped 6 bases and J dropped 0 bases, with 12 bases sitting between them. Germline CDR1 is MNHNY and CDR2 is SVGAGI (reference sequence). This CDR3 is CASRGETSSYEQYF. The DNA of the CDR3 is TGTGCCAGCAGAGGGGAGACTAGCTCCTACGAGCAGTACTTC.

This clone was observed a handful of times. CDR3 residues: CASSLWGGLHSPLHF. In DNA, the CDR3 is TGTGCCAGCAGCTTGTGGGGGGGGTTGCATTCACCCCTCCACTTT. The J gene is TRBJ1-6, the V gene TRBV5-6; weak D call: TRBD1 (5 bases). The CDR3 contains 15 residues. Trimming pared 1 base from V and 8 bases from J, leaving 13 bases between. Germline V CDR1 and CDR2: SGHDT, YYEEEE.

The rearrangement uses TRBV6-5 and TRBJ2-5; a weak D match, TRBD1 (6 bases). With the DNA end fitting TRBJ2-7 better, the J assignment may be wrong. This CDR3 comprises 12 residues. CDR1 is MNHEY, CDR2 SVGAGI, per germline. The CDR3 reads CASRKDSYEQYF. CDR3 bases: TGTGCCAGCAGAAAGGACAGCTACGAGCAGTACTTC.

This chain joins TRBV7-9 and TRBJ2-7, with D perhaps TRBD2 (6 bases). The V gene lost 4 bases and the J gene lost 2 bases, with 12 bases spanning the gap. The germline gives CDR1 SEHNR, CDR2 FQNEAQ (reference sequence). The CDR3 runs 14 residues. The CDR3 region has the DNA TGTGCCAGCAGCTCTACGGGACTCACCTACGAGCAGTACTTC. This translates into CASSSTGLTYEQYF. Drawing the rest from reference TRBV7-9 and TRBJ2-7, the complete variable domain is DTGVSQNPRHKITKRGQNVTFRCDPISEHNRLYWYRQTLGQGPEFLTYFQNEAQLEKSRLLSDRFSAERPKGSFSTLEIQRTEQGDSAMYLCASSSTGLTYEQYFGPGTRLTVT.

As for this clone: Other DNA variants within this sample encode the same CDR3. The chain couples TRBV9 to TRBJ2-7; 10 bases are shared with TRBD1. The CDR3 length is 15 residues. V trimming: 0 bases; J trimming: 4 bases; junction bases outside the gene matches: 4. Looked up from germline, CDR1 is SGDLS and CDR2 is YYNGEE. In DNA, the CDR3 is TGTGCCAGCAGCGTAGGACAGGGGGCGAGGTACGAGCAGTACTTC. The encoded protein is CASSVGQGARYEQYF.

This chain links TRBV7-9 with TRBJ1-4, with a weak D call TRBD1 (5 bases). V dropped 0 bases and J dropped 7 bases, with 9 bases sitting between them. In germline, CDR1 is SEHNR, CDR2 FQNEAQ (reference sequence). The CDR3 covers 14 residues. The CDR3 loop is CASSLAQVSEKLFF. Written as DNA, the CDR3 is TGTGCCAGCAGCTTAGCACAGGTCTCTGAAAAACTGTTTTTT.

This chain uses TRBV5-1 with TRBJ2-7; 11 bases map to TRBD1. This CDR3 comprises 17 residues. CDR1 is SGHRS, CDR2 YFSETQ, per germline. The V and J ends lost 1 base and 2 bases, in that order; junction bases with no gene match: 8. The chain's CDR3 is CASSLLGTGGNTYEQYF. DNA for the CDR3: TGCGCCAGCAGCTTGTTAGGGACAGGGGGTAATACCTACGAGCAGTACTTC. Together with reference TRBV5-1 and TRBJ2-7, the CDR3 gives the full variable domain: KAGVTQTPRYLIKTRGQQVTLSCSPISGHRSVSWYQQTPGQGLQFLFEYFSETQRNKGNFPGRFSGRQFSNSRSEMNVSTLELGDSALYLCASSLLGTGGNTYEQYFGPGTRLTVT.

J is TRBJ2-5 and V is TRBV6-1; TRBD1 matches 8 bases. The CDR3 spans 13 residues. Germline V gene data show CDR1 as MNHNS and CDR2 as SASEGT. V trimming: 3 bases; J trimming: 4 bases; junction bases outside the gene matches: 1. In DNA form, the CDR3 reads TGTGCCAGCAGTGACCAGGGGGCAGAGACCCAGTACTTC. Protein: CASSDQGAETQYF.

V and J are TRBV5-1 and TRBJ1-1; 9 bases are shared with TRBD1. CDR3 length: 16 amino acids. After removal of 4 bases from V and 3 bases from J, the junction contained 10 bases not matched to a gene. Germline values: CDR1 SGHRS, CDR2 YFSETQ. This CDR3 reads CASSPGWTGVDTEAFF. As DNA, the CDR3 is TGCGCCAGCAGCCCTGGGTGGACAGGGGTTGACACTGAAGCTTTCTTT.

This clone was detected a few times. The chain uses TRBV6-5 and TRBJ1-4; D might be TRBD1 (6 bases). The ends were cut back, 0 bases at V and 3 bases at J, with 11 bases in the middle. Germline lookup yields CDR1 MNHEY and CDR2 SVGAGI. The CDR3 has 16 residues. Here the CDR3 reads CASSYSGTLANEKLFF. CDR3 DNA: TGTGCCAGCAGTTACTCTGGGACATTGGCTAATGAAAAACTGTTTTTT.

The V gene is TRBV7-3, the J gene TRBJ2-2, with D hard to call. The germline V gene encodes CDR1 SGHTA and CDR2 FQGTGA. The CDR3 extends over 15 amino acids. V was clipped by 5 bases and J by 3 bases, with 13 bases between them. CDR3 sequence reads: CASSPSAVYTGELFF. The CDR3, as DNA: TGTGCCAGCAGCCCATCTGCGGTCTACACCGGGGAGCTGTTTTTT.

DNA of the CDR3: TGTGCCAGTAGTATACAGGGAATTGCCAACGTCCTGACTTTC. Amino acids: CASSIQGIANVLTF. The chain couples TRBV19 to TRBJ2-6, with D possibly matching TRBD1 (5 bases). Germline-derived CDR1 and CDR2 are LNHDA and SQIVND (reference sequence). CDR3 length: 14 amino acids. V lost 2 bases and J lost 7, with 9 bases in between.

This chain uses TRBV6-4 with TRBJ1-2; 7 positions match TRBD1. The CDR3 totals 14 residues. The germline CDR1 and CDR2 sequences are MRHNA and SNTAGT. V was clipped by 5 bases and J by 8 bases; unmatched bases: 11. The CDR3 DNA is TGTGCCAGCAGTCCCACAGGACAGGCCTCGGGCTACACCTTC. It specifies CASSPTGQASGYTF.

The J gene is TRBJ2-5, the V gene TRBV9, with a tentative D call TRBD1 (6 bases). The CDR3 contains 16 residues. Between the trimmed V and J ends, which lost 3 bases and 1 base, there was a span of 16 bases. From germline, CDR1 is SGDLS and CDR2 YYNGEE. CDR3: CASSAGPDSSQETQYF. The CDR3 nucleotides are TGTGCCAGCAGCGCCGGACCGGACAGTTCCCAAGAGACCCAGTACTTC.

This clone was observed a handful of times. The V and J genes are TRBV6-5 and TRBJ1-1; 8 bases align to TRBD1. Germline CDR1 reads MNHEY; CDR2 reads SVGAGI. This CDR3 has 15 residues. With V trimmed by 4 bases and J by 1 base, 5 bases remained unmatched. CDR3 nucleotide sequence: TGTGCCAGCAGTTCTCCAGGGACAGGGAACACTGAAGCTTTCTTT. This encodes CASSSPGTGNTEAFF.